The clone carrying this TCR beta chain turned up a few times. Its matching antigen is unknown. Each CDR3 protein is one row after TCRdb ran MiXCR on the RT-PCR reads. Among some 480,000 distinct CDR3 sequences listed, 10% to 11% were seen once. This CDR3 is built from 14 residues. The germline CDR1 and CDR2 sequences are MNHNS and SASEGT. The V segment lost 5 bases and the J segment 3 bases; nucleotides outside the gene matches: 6. This sample is drawn from a study of response to subunit inactivated influenza vaccine. Study outcomes and limitations: T cells newly recruited by each seasonal influenza vaccination are few, the authors suggested.

J is TRBJ1-2 and V is TRBV6-1; 7 nucleotides line up with TRBD1. This TCR was recovered from a man over 45 who received an inactivated influenza vaccine. Source: PBMCs from blood, taken around seven weeks after vaccination. The CDR3 sequence is CASSRRGLDYGYTF. The CDR3 DNA reads TGTGCCAGCAGTCGCAGGGGGTTGGACTATGGCTACACCTTC.